In its sample, the clone carrying this T cell receptor beta chain was seen many times. At least 3 on the Clinical Activity Score was recorded for ophthalmopathy patients, who also had NOSPECS grade at least 4 and duration under 3 months. Patients with uncontrolled infections, other autoimmune diseases, pregnancy or lactation were excluded. The J segment lost 6 bases and the V segment lost 8 bases, leaving 7 bases of the junction unmatched. This CDR3 has 13 residues. Germline-derived CDR1 and CDR2 are SGHAT and FQNNGV. Researchers amplified the TCR beta CDR3 regions from RNA transcripts. When the TCR CDR3 underwent first-round RT-PCR, the HTBI primer set was used. Using its own MiXCR run on the multiplex PCR reads, TCRdb lists one record per CDR3 protein. This table holds around 570,000 distinct CDR3 sequences, roughly 21% found once. This specimen comes from a study of T cells in Graves' hyperthyroidism and ophthalmopathy.

The V call is TRBV11-2, the J call TRBJ1-2, with 9 bases fitting TRBD1. The TCR sequence derives from a man in his forties with Graves' ophthalmopathy. The source material was blood. CDR3 sequence: CASGPDRGNGYTF. The DNA of the CDR3 is TGTGCCAGCGGACCGGACAGGGGAAATGGCTACACCTTC.